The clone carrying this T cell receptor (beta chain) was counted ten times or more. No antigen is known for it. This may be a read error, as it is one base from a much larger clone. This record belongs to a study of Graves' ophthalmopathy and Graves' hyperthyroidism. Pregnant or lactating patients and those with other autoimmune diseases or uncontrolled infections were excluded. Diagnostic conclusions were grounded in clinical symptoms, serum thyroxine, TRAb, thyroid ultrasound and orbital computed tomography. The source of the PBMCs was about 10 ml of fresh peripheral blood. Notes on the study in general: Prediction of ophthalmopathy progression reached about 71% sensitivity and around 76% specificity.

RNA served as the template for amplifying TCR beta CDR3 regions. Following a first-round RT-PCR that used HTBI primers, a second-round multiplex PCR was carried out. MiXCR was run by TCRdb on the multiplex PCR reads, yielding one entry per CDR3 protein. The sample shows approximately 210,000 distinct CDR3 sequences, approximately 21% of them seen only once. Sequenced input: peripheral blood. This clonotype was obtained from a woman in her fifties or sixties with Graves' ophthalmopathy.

CDR3 nucleotides: TGTGCCAGCAGTGTCCAGGGAACGGGAGGGCCCGAGACCCAGTACTTC. Translated: CASSVQGTGGPETQYF. This chain joins TRBV2 and TRBJ2-5; 8 positions match TRBD2. V was clipped by 4 bases and J by 5 bases; unmatched bases: 12. The CDR3 contains 16 residues. Germline loops: CDR1 SNHLY, CDR2 FYNNEI.